The 26 T cell receptor beta chains below were found in one sample sequenced in a study of graft-versus-host responses after intestinal transplantation. Data came from immunoSEQ multiplex PCR; TCRdb stores just in-frame clones and leaves some out. This repertoire shows over 65,000 clones, under 95% found once; its top ten account for less than 8.5%. No antigen has been assigned to these receptors. The source material was unstimulated CD8+ T cells sorted from spleen or lymph node cells, sampled before transplant. These receptors were taken from a human donor who was the organ donor for an intestinal transplant.

The chain has TRBV4-1 and TRBJ2-3; D remains ambiguous. The CDR3 is 13 residues long. The germline V gene encodes CDR1 MGHRA and CDR2 YSYEKL. Trimming stripped 0 bases from V and 4 bases from J, with 5 bases between. The CDR3 region is CASSQDRSDTQYF. CDR3 nucleotide sequence: TGCGCCAGCAGCCAAGATCGGTCAGATACGCAGTATTTT.

This sequence joins TRBV6-5 and TRBJ1-1; D remains ambiguous. Germline assignment: CDR1 MNHEY and CDR2 SVGAGI. V shed 2 bases and J shed 5 bases, with 6 bases lying between them. This CDR3 spans 12 amino acids. The CDR3 loop is CASSYGRTEAFF. CDR3 in DNA: TGTGCCAGCAGTTACGGTAGGACTGAAGCTTTCTTT.

The chain recombines TRBV19 with TRBJ1-1, with D tentatively TRBD1 (5 bases). Deletions cut 5 bases from V and 1 base from J, with 11 bases between. The CDR3 length is 14 residues. Germline CDR1 is LNHDA and CDR2 is SQIVND (reference sequence). The CDR3 DNA reads as TGTGCCAGTAGTCCCGGGACCACGAACACTGAAGCTTTCTTT. The encoded protein is CASSPGTTNTEAFF.

The chain uses TRBV11-2 and TRBJ1-3, with unresolved D. CDR1 is SGHAT and CDR2 is FQNNGV in the germline V gene. The ends were cut back, 5 bases at V and 2 bases at J, with 4 bases in the middle. The CDR3 sequence is 12 residues long. The CDR3 is CASSPPGNTIYF. CDR3 coding DNA: TGTGCCAGCAGCCCACCTGGAAACACCATATATTTT.

The CDR3 nucleotides read TGTGCCAGCAGCCAAGTAGGCGTAGCGGGGACAGAAAACATTCAGTACTTC. It codes for CASSQVGVAGTENIQYF. The J gene is TRBJ2-4, the V gene TRBV4-2; TRBD2 might be the D (8 bases). The CDR3 has 17 residues. V lost 1 base, J lost 5 bases, and 18 bases lay in between. Germline CDR1 is LGHNA and CDR2 is YNFKEQ.

The chain links TRBV7-3 to TRBJ2-3, with 7 bases aligning to TRBD2. Germline-derived CDR1 and CDR2 are SGHTA and FQGTGA. The CDR3 extends over 17 amino acids. The trim removed 1 base at V and 3 bases at J, leaving 10 bases unmatched. CDR3 sequence reads: CASSLILAPSGTDTQYF. The CDR3 coding sequence is TGTGCCAGCAGCTTAATTCTGGCGCCTAGCGGAACAGATACGCAGTATTTT.

This sequence joins TRBV7-9 and TRBJ2-3; no reliable D call. The CDR3 covers 13 residues. V was clipped by 4 bases and J by 2 bases, with 7 bases between them. Germline V lookup: CDR1 SEHNR, CDR2 FQNEAQ (reference sequence). CDR3 sequence reads: CASSYEVTDTQYF. The CDR3 bases are TGTGCCAGCAGCTATGAGGTCACAGATACGCAGTATTTT.

The chain links TRBV19 to TRBJ2-3, with D possibly TRBD1 on 6 matching bases. The CDR3 runs to 13 residues. V was clipped by 6 bases and J by 0 bases, with 7 bases between them. Germline assignment: CDR1 LNHDA and CDR2 SQIVND (reference sequence). This chain's CDR3 is CASRDSSTDTQYF. The CDR3 nucleotides read TGTGCCAGTAGGGACAGCAGCACAGATACGCAGTATTTT.

The chain has TRBV19 and TRBJ2-7, with D hard to call. CDR1 and CDR2 from the germline V gene are LNHDA and SQIVND (reference sequence). V lost 5 bases and J lost 3, with 17 bases in between. The CDR3 has 15 residues. The DNA of the CDR3 is TGTGCCAGTAGTCTGAACTCGGGCGGATACTACGAGCAGTACTTC. Translated: CASSLNSGGYYEQYF.

The table lists this clone with a few counts. This rearrangement joins TRBV15 to TRBJ2-7, with 7 nucleotides matching TRBD2. V lost 0 bases to trimming and J lost 2 bases; unmatched junction nucleotides: 7. This CDR3 has 16 residues. Germline-derived CDR1 and CDR2 are LNHNV and YYDKDF (reference sequence). The CDR3 DNA reads as TGTGCCACCAGCAGAGATCGCTCTAGCGGAGCCTACGAGCAGTACTTC. It is translated as CATSRDRSSGAYEQYF.

The rearrangement joins TRBV6-6 to TRBJ1-5; D remains ambiguous. Trimming took off 3 bases at V and 8 bases at J, with 8 bases between the two ends. The CDR3 runs 12 residues. The germline V gene encodes CDR1 MNHNY and CDR2 SVGAGI (reference sequence). This CDR3 is CASSYGGEPQHF. The CDR3 DNA reads TGTGCCAGCAGTTATGGTGGGGAGCCCCAGCATTTT.

The chain carries TRBV4-2 and TRBJ1-2; D unclear. Germline V gene data show CDR1 as LGHNA and CDR2 as YNFKEQ. CDR3 length equals 15 residues. Trimming took off 1 base at V and 4 bases at J, with 13 bases between the two ends. The CDR3 DNA reads as TGTGCCAGCAGCCAAGCCCGTTGGGTGACCTATGGCTACACCTTC. Its protein is CASSQARWVTYGYTF.

The chain employs TRBV25-1 and TRBJ1-2; no clear D. With 3 bases removed from V and 0 bases from J, the gap between germline ends came to 8 bases. Germline loops: CDR1 MGHDK, CDR2 SYGVNS. This CDR3 is built from 14 residues. CDR3 region: CASSESGSNYGYTF. The CDR3 bases are TGTGCCAGCAGTGAGTCCGGGTCTAACTATGGCTACACCTTC.

The chain recombines TRBV6-1 with TRBJ2-1; D might be TRBD1 (6 bases). Germline V gives CDR1 MNHNS, CDR2 SASEGT. The germline V and J ends were trimmed by 10 bases and 7 bases, with 14 bases remaining between them. CDR3 length equals 12 residues. The CDR3 DNA sequence: TGTGCCACTAGGGGTCAGGGGAATGAGCAGTTCTTC. It codes for CATRGQGNEQFF.

The V and J genes are TRBV6-5 and TRBJ2-5; 7 bases are shared with TRBD2. CDR3 size: 15 residues. Germline loops: CDR1 MNHEY, CDR2 SVGAGI. After removal of 0 bases from V and 7 bases from J, the junction contained 8 bases not matched to a gene. The CDR3 DNA sequence: TGTGCCAGCAGTTACTCGAGCGGGACCACAGCGACCCAGTACTTC. Its translation is CASSYSSGTTATQYF.

This chain links TRBV15 with TRBJ2-1; no clear D. The CDR3 is 12 amino acids. Per germline, CDR1 LNHNV and CDR2 YYDKDF (reference sequence). The V and J ends lost 5 bases and 11 bases respectively, with 13 bases between them. Here the CDR3 DNA reads TGTGCCACCAGCTCACACCAGGACCAGCAGTTCTTC. Its translation: CATSSHQDQQFF.

On this clone: The identical CDR3 is also encoded by other nucleotide sequences in the sample. The chain carries TRBV9 and TRBJ1-1; D possibly corresponds to TRBD1 (5 bases). In germline, CDR1 is SGDLS, CDR2 YYNGEE. Trimming removed 6 bases at V and 3 bases at J, with 18 bases between. The CDR3 consists of 15 residues. The DNA of the CDR3 is TGTGCCAGCATCAGTAGCGGGGGTCGGGACACTGAAGCTTTCTTT. As protein: CASISSGGRDTEAFF.

The chain couples TRBV29-1 to TRBJ1-3, with D perhaps matching TRBD1 (5 bases). Germline CDR1 is SQVTM and CDR2 is ANQGSEA. This CDR3 spans 18 amino acids. Trimming cost V 3 bases and J 2 bases, with 23 bases left between them. CDR3 sequence: CSVEGFGGPTSPGNTIYF. In DNA form, the CDR3 reads TGCAGCGTTGAGGGGTTTGGGGGACCCACTTCCCCTGGAAACACCATATATTTT.

This clone was recorded once. The chain is built from TRBV4-1 and TRBJ2-3; 9 bases align to TRBD1. V shed 6 bases, J shed 5 bases, and the junction held 9 bases outside the gene matches. Germline lookup yields CDR1 MGHRA and CDR2 YSYEKL. The CDR3 consists of 15 residues. The CDR3 sequence: CASRPGQGGEDTQYF. CDR3 nucleotides: TGCGCCAGCAGACCGGGACAGGGCGGGGAAGATACGCAGTATTTT.

DNA of the CDR3: TGTGCCAGCAGTTACTGGGTAGCGGCCTACAATGAGCAGTTCTTC. Protein product: CASSYWVAAYNEQFF. The rearrangement links TRBV6-6 to TRBJ2-1, with a weak D call TRBD2 (6 bases). CDR3 length: 15 amino acids. The germline V gene encodes CDR1 MNHNY and CDR2 SVGAGI (reference sequence). The V end lost 1 base, the J end lost 2 bases, and 9 bases lay between the germline ends.

The chain combines TRBV7-3 with TRBJ2-1; D is uncertain. V dropped 3 bases and J dropped 0 bases, with 15 bases sitting between them. This CDR3 is built from 17 residues. CDR1 and CDR2 (germline): SGHTA, FQGTGA. CDR3 loop: CASSLRPPGASYNEQFF. CDR3 bases: TGTGCCAGCAGCTTGAGGCCCCCGGGCGCCTCCTACAATGAGCAGTTCTTC. Drawing the rest from reference TRBV7-3 and TRBJ2-1, the complete variable domain is GAGVSQTPSNKVTEKGKYVELRCDPISGHTALYWYRQSLGQGPEFLIYFQGTGAADDSGLPNDRFFAVRPEGSVSTLKIQRTERGDSAVYLCASSLRPPGASYNEQFFGPGTRLTVL.

V and J are TRBV19 and TRBJ2-2; TRBD1 agrees at 7 bases. Per the germline V gene, CDR1 is LNHDA and CDR2 is SQIVND (reference sequence). The J segment lost 5 bases and the V segment lost 11 bases, leaving 14 bases of the junction unmatched. The CDR3 is 15 residues long. As DNA, the CDR3 is TGTGCCGGGGTGACAGGGCCCTGGTGGACCGGGGAGCTGTTTTTT. The encoded protein is CAGVTGPWWTGELFF.

This chain links TRBV5-8 with TRBJ2-7; D remains unclear. There are 14 residues in the CDR3. Germline CDR1 reads SGHTS; CDR2 reads YDEGEE. V lost 7 bases to trimming and J lost 0 bases, with 14 bases between them. CDR3 protein: CASSASYSSYEQYF. The CDR3 DNA sequence: TGTGCCAGCTCAGCTTCCTACAGCTCCTACGAGCAGTACTTC.

The chain links TRBV29-1 to TRBJ2-2, with 13 positions matching TRBD2. Germline CDR1 is SQVTM and CDR2 is ANQGSEA. V gave up 7 bases and J gave up 1 base; unmatched junction bases: 12. There are 18 residues in the CDR3. CDR3 residues: CSDFKRTSGSLNTGELFF. CDR3 DNA sequence: TGCAGCGATTTTAAAAGGACTAGCGGGAGTCTGAACACCGGGGAGCTGTTTTTT.

The chain combines TRBV19 with TRBJ2-1; 7 bases map to TRBD2. Germline loops: CDR1 LNHDA, CDR2 SQIVND (reference sequence). J was trimmed by 5 bases and V by 0 bases; bases with no gene match: 10. The CDR3 spans 17 residues. DNA of the CDR3: TGTGCCAGTAGTATAGAACGTGGGGGGGTCCCGAACAATGAGCAGTTCTTC. Protein sequence: CASSIERGGVPNNEQFF.

The chain is built from TRBV27 and TRBJ2-3; D is unresolved. The germline gives CDR1 MNHEY, CDR2 SMNVEV (reference sequence). CDR3 size: 15 residues. V dropped 0 bases and J dropped 0 bases, with 7 bases sitting between them. Here the CDR3 DNA reads TGTGCCAGCAGTTTATCCCAGGTTAGCACAGATACGCAGTATTTT. It encodes CASSLSQVSTDTQYF.